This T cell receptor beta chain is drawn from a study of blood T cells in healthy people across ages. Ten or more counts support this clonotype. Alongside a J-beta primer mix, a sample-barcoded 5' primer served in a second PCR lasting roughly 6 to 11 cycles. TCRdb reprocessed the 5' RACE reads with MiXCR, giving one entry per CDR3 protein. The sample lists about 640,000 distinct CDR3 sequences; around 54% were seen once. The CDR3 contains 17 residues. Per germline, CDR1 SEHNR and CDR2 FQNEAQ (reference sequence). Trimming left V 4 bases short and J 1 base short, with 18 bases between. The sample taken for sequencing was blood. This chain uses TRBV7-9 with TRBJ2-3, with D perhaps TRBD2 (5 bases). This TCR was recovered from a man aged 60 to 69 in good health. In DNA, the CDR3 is TGTGCCAGCAGCTCGATATCAGGACTGCCTGGCACAGATACGCAGTATTTT. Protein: CASSSISGLPGTDTQYF.